This T cell receptor beta chain was sequenced for a study of T cell changes during pregnancy in multiple sclerosis. The V gene lost 3 bases and the J gene lost 8 bases, with 5 bases spanning the gap. The germline V gene encodes CDR1 SGHAT and CDR2 FQNNGV. The CDR3 contains 11 residues. Libraries were prepared by immunoSEQ multiplex PCR; TCRdb keeps only in-frame clonotypes and omits some of them. The profile shows approximately 60,000 clones, about 91% of them singletons. The material sequenced was peripheral blood, taken before pregnancy. The clonotype originates from a female donor with multiple sclerosis, enrolled in a pregnancy study. This chain connects TRBV11-2 to TRBJ2-1; D is ambiguous. CDR3: CASSFTDEQFF. The CDR3 nucleotides read TGTGCCAGCAGCTTCACGGATGAGCAGTTCTTC.